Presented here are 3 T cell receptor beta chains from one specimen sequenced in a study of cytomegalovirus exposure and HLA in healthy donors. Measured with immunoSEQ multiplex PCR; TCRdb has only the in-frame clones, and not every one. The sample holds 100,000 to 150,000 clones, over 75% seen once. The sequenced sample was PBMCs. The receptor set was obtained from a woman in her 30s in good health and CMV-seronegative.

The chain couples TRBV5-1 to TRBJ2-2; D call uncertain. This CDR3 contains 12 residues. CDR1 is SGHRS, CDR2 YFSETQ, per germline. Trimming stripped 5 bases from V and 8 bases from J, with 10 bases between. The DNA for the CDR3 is TGCGCCAGCAGGAACGGAGAGGGGGAGCTGTTTTTT. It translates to CASRNGEGELFF.

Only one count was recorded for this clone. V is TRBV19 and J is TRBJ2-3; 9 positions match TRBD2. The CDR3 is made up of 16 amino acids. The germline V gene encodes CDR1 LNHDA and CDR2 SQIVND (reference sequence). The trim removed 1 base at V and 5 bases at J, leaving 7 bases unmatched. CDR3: CASSIGPSGVGDTQYF. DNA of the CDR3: TGTGCCAGTAGTATAGGTCCTAGCGGGGTAGGAGATACGCAGTATTTT.

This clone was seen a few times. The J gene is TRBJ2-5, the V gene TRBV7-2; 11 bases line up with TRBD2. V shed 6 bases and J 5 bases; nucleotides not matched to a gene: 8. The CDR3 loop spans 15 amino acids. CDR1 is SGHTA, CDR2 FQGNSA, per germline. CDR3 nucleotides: TGTGCCAGCAGTTCTACTAGCGGGGGCTGGGAGACCCAGTACTTC. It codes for CASSSTSGGWETQYF. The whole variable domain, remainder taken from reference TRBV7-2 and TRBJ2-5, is GAGVSQSPSNKVTEKGKDVELRCDPISGHTALYWYRQSLGQGLEFLIYFQGNSAPDKSGLPSDRFSAERTGGSVSTLTIQRTQQEDSAVYLCASSSTSGGWETQYFGPGTRLLVL.